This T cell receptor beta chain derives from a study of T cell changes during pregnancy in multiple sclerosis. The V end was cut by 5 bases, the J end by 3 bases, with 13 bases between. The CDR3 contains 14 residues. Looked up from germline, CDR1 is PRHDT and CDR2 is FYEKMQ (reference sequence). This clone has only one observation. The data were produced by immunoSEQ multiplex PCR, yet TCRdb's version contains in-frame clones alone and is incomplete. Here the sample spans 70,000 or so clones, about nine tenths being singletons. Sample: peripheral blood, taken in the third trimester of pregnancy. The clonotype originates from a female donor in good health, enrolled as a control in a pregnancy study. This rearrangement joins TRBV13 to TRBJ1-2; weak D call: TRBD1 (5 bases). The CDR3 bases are TGTGCCAGCAGCCCGGGACTCCCGGACTATGGCTACACCTTC. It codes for CASSPGLPDYGYTF.